The T cell receptor (beta chain) described here comes from a study of response to subunit inactivated influenza vaccine. Each CDR3 protein gets one entry after TCRdb re-called the RT-PCR reads with MiXCR. Seen here are about 540,000 distinct CDR3 sequences, 20% to 25% observed once, and the top ten hold 2.5% to 3%. V lost 5 bases and J lost 0; bases outside the gene matches: 3. The CDR3 spans 15 residues. This sample was shared with a second study, whose subject was T cells expressing NK-cell markers. That publication notes: TCR beta cDNA was generated via 5'RACE template switching incorporating UMIs. The study drew TCR beta repertoires from sorted CD3+CD56+NKG2C+, CD3+CD56+NKG2C- and CD3+CD56-NKG2C+ T cells. Also leading the CD3+CD56-NKG2C+ fraction in a few donors were these clonotypes.

The sequencing here drew on CD4+ T cells sorted from PBMCs, taken 11 to 12 days after vaccination. The sequence derives from a man over 45 who received an inactivated influenza vaccine. This chain links TRBV12-3 or TRBV12-4 with TRBJ2-3; 9 nucleotides line up with TRBD1. The CDR3 reads CASSNGQGSTDTQYF. CDR3 bases: TGTGCCAGCAGTAACGGACAGGGGAGCACAGATACGCAGTATTTT.